Following are 5 T cell receptor beta chains from one sample sequenced in a study of blood T cell repertoires in COVID-19. Produced via immunoSEQ multiplex PCR; TCRdb's table is partial and in-frame only. The sample lists roughly 97,000 clones, approximately 88% occurring once. Sequencing was performed on peripheral blood. The receptors were gathered from a man aged 60 to 75 with acute or convalescent COVID-19.

The DNA of the CDR3 is TGTGCCAGCAGCCAACCGGGAGCGGACACTGAAGCTTTCTTT. Protein sequence: CASSQPGADTEAFF. The genes are TRBV3-1 (or the pseudogene TRBV3-2) and TRBJ1-1; D is ambiguous. Per germline, CDR1 LGHDT and CDR2 YNNKEL (reference sequence). There are 14 residues in the CDR3. V was trimmed by 2 bases and J by 3 bases, leaving 10 bases between them.

The chain uses TRBV6-5 and TRBJ1-1; TRBD1 matches 7 bases. This CDR3 is built from 11 residues. Germline-derived CDR1 and CDR2 are MNHEY and SVGAGI. Trimming cost V 7 bases and J 6 bases; bases outside gene matches: 2. CDR3 loop: CASIRGSEAFF. In DNA form, the CDR3 reads TGTGCCAGCATCAGGGGGTCTGAAGCTTTCTTT.

This clone was counted a few times. The rearrangement joins TRBV3-1 (or the pseudogene TRBV3-2) to TRBJ1-1, with D possibly TRBD1 on 6 matching bases. The CDR3 extends over 16 amino acids. V gave up 0 bases and J gave up 1 base, with 12 bases separating them. CDR1 and CDR2 (germline): LGHDT, YNNKEL (reference sequence). In nucleotides, the CDR3 is TGTGCCAGCAGCCAAGACAGGGCCAGGGGGAACACTGAAGCTTTCTTT. Protein sequence: CASSQDRARGNTEAFF.

The genes are TRBV3-1 (or the pseudogene TRBV3-2) and TRBJ2-1; 12 bases align to TRBD2. V gave up 4 bases and J gave up 7 bases; unmatched junction bases: 5. CDR1 is LGHDT, CDR2 YNNKEL, per germline (reference sequence). The CDR3 extends over 15 amino acids. CDR3 sequence: CASSRLAGDINEQFF. CDR3 DNA: TGTGCCAGCAGCCGACTAGCGGGAGACATAAATGAGCAGTTCTTC.

This chain connects TRBV19 to TRBJ1-5, with 8 positions matching TRBD1. Germline V lookup: CDR1 LNHDA, CDR2 SQIVND (reference sequence). V lost 8 bases, J lost 0 bases, and 9 bases stayed unmatched. This CDR3 region has 16 residues. CDR3 DNA sequence: TGTGCCAGTCGCACCCAGGGGGCCTATAGCAATCAGCCCCAGCATTTT. It specifies CASRTQGAYSNQPQHF.